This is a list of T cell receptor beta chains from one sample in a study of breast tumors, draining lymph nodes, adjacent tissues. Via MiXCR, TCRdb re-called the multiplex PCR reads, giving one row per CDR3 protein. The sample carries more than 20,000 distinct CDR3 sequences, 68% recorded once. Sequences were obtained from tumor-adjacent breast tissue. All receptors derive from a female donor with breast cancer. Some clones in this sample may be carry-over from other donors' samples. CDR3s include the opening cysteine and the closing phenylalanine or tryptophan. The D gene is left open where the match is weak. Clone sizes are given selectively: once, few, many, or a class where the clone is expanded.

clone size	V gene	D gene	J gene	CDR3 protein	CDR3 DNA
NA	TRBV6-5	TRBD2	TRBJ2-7	CASTPTSGEQYF	TGTGCCAGCACCCCGACTAGCGGGGAGCAGTACTTC
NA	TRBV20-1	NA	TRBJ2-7	CSARDRTGVREQYF	TGCAGTGCTAGAGATCGGACGGGAGTTAGAGAGCAGTACTTC
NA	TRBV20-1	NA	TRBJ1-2	CSARVQATYGYTF	TGCAGTGCTAGAGTCCAGGCCACGTATGGCTACACCTTC
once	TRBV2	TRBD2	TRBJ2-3	CASSGEGNTDTQYF	TGTGCCAGCAGTGGGGAGGGGAACACAGATACGCAGTATTTT
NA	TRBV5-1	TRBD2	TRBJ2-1	CASKERETAYNEQFF	TGCGCCAGCAAAGAGCGGGAGACCGCCTACAATGAGCAGTTCTTC
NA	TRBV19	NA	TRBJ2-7	CASSVGAHGEQYF	TGTGCCAGCTCGGTAGGGGCCCACGGCGAGCAGTACTTC
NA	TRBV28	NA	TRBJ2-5	CASRPSLGGVETQYF	TGTGCCAGCAGACCATCCCTCGGGGGAGTAGAGACCCAGTACTTC
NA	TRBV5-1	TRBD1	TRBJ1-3	CASSLRSGGGNTIYF	TGCGCCAGCAGCTTGAGGTCAGGGGGTGGAAACACCATATATTTT
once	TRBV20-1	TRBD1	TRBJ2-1	CSVRQQGAREQFF	TGCAGTGTCAGACAACAGGGGGCTCGGGAGCAGTTCTTC
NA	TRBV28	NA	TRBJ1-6	CASSLSSGALYNSPLHF	TGTGCCAGCAGTTTATCTTCAGGGGCTCTCTATAATTCACCCCTCCACTTT
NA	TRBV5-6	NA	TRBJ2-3	CASSLGGWGEDTQYF	TGTGCCAGCAGCTTAGGCGGGTGGGGAGAAGATACGCAGTATTTT
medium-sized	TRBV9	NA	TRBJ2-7	CASSVGANRSPYEQYF	TGTGCCAGCAGCGTAGGTGCCAACAGGTCGCCCTACGAGCAGTACTTC
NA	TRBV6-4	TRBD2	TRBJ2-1	CASSGTSGSFNEQFF	TGTGCCAGCAGTGGGACTAGCGGGAGCTTCAATGAGCAGTTCTTC
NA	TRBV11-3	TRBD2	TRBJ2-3	CASSKTSGASTDTQYF	TGTGCCAGCAGCAAGACCAGCGGGGCTAGCACAGATACGCAGTATTTT
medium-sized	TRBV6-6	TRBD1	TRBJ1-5	CASSKQGNNQPQHF	TGTGCCAGCAGCAAACAGGGGAACAATCAGCCCCAGCATTTT
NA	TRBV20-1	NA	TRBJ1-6	CSAGDGSYNSPLHF	TGCAGTGCGGGGGACGGTTCGTATAATTCACCCCTCCACTTT
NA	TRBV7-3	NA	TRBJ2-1	CASSLKARGVDEQFF	TGTGCCAGCAGCTTAAAAGCCAGGGGGGTTGATGAGCAGTTCTTC
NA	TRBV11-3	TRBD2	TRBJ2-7	CASSLDLWTSGMSYEQYF	TGTGCCAGCAGCTTAGATCTTTGGACTAGCGGGATGAGCTACGAGCAGTACTTC
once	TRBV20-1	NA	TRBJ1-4	CSALTGTRNEKLFF	TGCAGTGCACTAACCGGGACAAGGAATGAAAAACTGTTTTTT
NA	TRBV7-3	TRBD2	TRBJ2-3	CATLRRLAGITDTQYF	TGTGCCACCCTACGTAGACTAGCGGGGATCACAGATACGCAGTATTTT
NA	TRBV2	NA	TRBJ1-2	CASKVGANYGYTF	TGTGCCAGCAAGGTCGGGGCGAACTATGGCTACACCTTC
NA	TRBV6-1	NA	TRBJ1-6	CASSEAWAGGRSPLHF	TGTGCCAGCAGTGAAGCTTGGGCTGGGGGAAGGTCACCCCTCCACTTT
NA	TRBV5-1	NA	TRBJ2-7	CASSSAGFANEQYF	TGCGCCAGCAGCTCGGCAGGCTTCGCCAACGAGCAGTACTTC
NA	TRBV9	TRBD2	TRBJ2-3	CASSASGSGTDTQYF	TGTGCCAGCAGCGCGAGCGGGAGCGGCACAGATACGCAGTATTTT
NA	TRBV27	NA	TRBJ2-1	CASSFGPTSNEQFF	TGTGCCAGCAGTTTCGGTCCTACTTCCAATGAGCAATTCTTC
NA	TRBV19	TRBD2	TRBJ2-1	CATSSWGGDEQFF	TGTGCCACCTCCTCGTGGGGGGGAGATGAGCAGTTCTTC
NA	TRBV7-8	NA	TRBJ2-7	CASSPREGGLSEQYF	TGTGCCAGCAGCCCCCGCGAGGGGGGGCTGAGCGAGCAGTACTTC
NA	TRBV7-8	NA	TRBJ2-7	CASSLGSTTYEQYF	TGTGCCAGCAGCTTAGGTTCTACGACCTACGAGCAGTACTTC
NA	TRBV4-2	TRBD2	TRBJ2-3	CASSPSGMGPDTQYF	TGTGCCAGCAGCCCGAGCGGGATGGGGCCAGATACGCAGTATTTT
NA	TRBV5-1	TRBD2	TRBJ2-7	CASSLPLAGGPDEQYF	TGCGCCAGCAGCCTACCATTAGCGGGAGGGCCGGACGAGCAGTACTTC
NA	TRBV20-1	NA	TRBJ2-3	CSAAGTGTDTQYF	TGCAGTGCCGCAGGGACTGGAACAGATACGCAGTATTTT
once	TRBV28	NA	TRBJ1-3	CASSLGGLRNTIYF	TGTGCCAGCAGTTTGGGGGGACTCAGGAACACCATATATTTT
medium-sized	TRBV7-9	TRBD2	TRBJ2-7	CASSFPGLASSEQYF	TGTGCCAGCAGCTTTCCGGGACTAGCCTCATCCGAGCAGTACTTC
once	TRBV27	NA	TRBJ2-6	CASSPGLFATRANVLTF	TGTGCCAGCAGTCCGGGACTTTTCGCGACTAGGGCCAACGTCCTGACTTTC
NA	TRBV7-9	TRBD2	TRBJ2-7	CASSLSGATYEQYF	TGTGCCAGCAGCTTAAGCGGGGCCACCTACGAGCAGTACTTC
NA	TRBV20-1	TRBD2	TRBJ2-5	CSPQRDPQETQYF	TGCAGTCCCCAGCGGGACCCCCAAGAGACCCAGTACTTC
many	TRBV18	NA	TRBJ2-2	CASSPLTITNTGELFF	TGTGCCAGCTCACCACTGACCATTACGAACACCGGGGAGCTGTTTTTT
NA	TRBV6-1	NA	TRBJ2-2	CASRYRGGRLGNTGELFF	TGTGCCAGCAGATACAGGGGGGGCAGGTTGGGGAACACCGGGGAGCTGTTTTTT
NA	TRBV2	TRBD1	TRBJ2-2	CASRRTGSGGELFF	TGTGCCAGCAGAAGGACAGGGAGCGGCGGGGAGCTGTTTTTT
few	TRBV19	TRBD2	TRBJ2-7	CASSRGGTYEQYF	TGTGCCAGTAGTCGCGGGGGTACCTACGAGCAGTACTTC
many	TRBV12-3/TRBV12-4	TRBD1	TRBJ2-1	CASSVTGNEQFF	TGTGCCAGCAGTGTGACAGGGAATGAGCAGTTCTTC